The rows below give T cell receptor beta chains drawn from one sample of a study of blood T cell repertoires in COVID-19. The method was immunoSEQ multiplex PCR; TCRdb's version includes in-frame clones alone and lacks a portion of them. This table holds about 38,000 clones, nearly 90% found once. The source material was peripheral blood. The source of these receptors is a man in his sixties with active or convalescent COVID-19. CDR3s include the opening cysteine and the closing phenylalanine or tryptophan. The D gene is left open where the match is weak. Expanded clones get a size class; other rows say once, few or many, or leave the size out.

V	length	D	J	size	CDR3	DNA
TRBV24-1	16	TRBD1	TRBJ1-5	NA	CATSEGQGSSGQPQHF	TGTGCCACCAGTGAAGGACAGGGTTCGAGCGGTCAGCCCCAGCATTTT
TRBV7-8	14	NA	TRBJ2-3	NA	CASSLRALTDTQYF	TGTGCCAGCAGCTTGCGGGCCTTGACAGATACGCAGTATTTT
TRBV20-1	14	NA	TRBJ1-2	NA	CSASAVGGNYGYTF	TGCAGTGCTAGTGCTGTAGGGGGAAACTATGGCTACACCTTC
TRBV7-8	16	NA	TRBJ1-1	NA	CASSLSSVRGNTEAFF	TGTGCCAGCAGCTTAAGCTCCGTCAGGGGGAACACTGAAGCTTTCTTT
TRBV4-1	15	NA	TRBJ2-7	NA	CASSQEGNPRGEQYF	TGCGCCAGCAGCCAAGAAGGGAACCCCAGGGGCGAGCAGTACTTC
TRBV30	16	TRBD2	TRBJ2-1	NA	CAWSVLRAGGDNEQFF	TGTGCCTGGAGTGTACTTCGAGCGGGAGGCGACAATGAGCAGTTCTTC
TRBV18	13	TRBD1	TRBJ2-7	NA	CASSPQQGTEQYF	TGTGCCAGCTCACCCCAACAGGGGACGGAGCAGTACTTC
TRBV2	14	NA	TRBJ2-7	NA	CASSLARFVYEQYF	TGTGCCAGCAGTCTTGCTAGGTTTGTCTACGAGCAGTACTTC
TRBV7-3	14	TRBD2	TRBJ2-1	once	CASSPGLAYNEQFF	TGTGCCAGCAGCCCGGGACTAGCCTACAATGAGCAGTTCTTC
TRBV11-3	14	NA	TRBJ2-1	few	CASSLPGTYNEQFF	TGTGCCAGCAGCTTACCGGGGACCTACAATGAGCAGTTCTTC
TRBV5-1	13	NA	TRBJ2-3	NA	CASRSVGGDTQYF	TGCGCCAGCAGATCGGTGGGGGGAGATACGCAGTATTTT